The present TCR beta chain was sequenced within a study of blood T cell repertoires in COVID-19. Overall study: T cells, B-cell-depleted T cells, or PBMCs provided the cDNA or gDNA that served as material.

Cohorts were based on clinical histories the participants reported. The length of the CDR3 is 14 residues. Germline V gene lookup returns CDR1 LNHDA and CDR2 SQIVND (reference sequence). V lost 7 bases to trimming and J lost 1 base; unmatched junction nucleotides: 6. In the original analysis: How many nucleated cells were present was estimated from reference gene primer amplification. TCRdb keeps only in-frame clones here, not all; method: immunoSEQ multiplex PCR. D and trimming were read from the DNA, whereas the V and J calls and clone size are those reported in that table. The table shows a few hundred thousand clones, with around 88% occurring only once. This clone has only one observation.

The clonotype was recovered from a woman in her twenties or thirties who had been exposed to COVID-19. The source material was PBMCs or T cells enriched from blood (not recorded which). The chain recombines TRBV19 with TRBJ1-2; 7 bases map to TRBD1. The CDR3 loop is CASTVTGVNYGYTF. The CDR3, as DNA: TGTGCCAGTACAGTCACAGGGGTTAACTATGGCTACACCTTC.